One sample yielded the 5 T cell receptor beta chains listed below, sequenced in a study of human T cells and chemical hapten exposure. Described time point: patch test 2, 6 weeks after DPC sensitization. Treatment noted: therapeutic diphenylcyclopropenone sensitization with weekly scalp DPC. Blood, whole and unfractionated, served as the source for total RNA extraction. TCRdb redid the calling of the RACE reads with MiXCR, one entry per CDR3 protein. The top ten clones hold around 14% of a sample with tens of thousands of distinct CDR3 sequences, 9.6% of them seen once. The specimen was whole blood, collected in connection with sensitization to the hapten diphenylcyclopropenone (DPC). The receptors derive from a woman aged 25 to 45 with alopecia areata. Some clones in this sample may be carry-over from other donors' samples.

This clonotype appeared many times. The rearrangement links TRBV2 to TRBJ1-2, with TRBD1 matching 9 bases. Germline V gene lookup returns CDR1 SNHLY and CDR2 FYNNEI. J gave up 6 bases and V 4 bases, and 3 bases lay outside the gene matches. There are 13 residues in the CDR3. For the CDR3, the DNA is TGTGCCAGCAGTGTCCGGGACAGGGATGGCTACACCTTC. It codes for CASSVRDRDGYTF.

This clonotype has a count of ten or more. This chain joins TRBV19 and TRBJ2-1; possibly TRBD1 for D (6 bases). Per germline, CDR1 LNHDA and CDR2 SQIVND (reference sequence). This CDR3 spans 17 amino acids. V was pared by 2 bases and J by 9 bases, with 23 bases between. The chain's CDR3 is CASSIRPPGHPFPEQFF. The CDR3 DNA is TGTGCCAGTAGTATACGGCCCCCGGGACACCCCTTCCCTGAGCAGTTCTTC.

This clonotype came up many times. V and J are TRBV14 and TRBJ2-3; D is unclear. V was shortened by 1 base and J by 2 bases, with 7 bases between the two germline ends. The CDR3 spans 14 residues. Germline-derived CDR1 and CDR2 are SGHDN and FVKESK. The CDR3 nucleotides are TGTGCCAGCAGCCAAGTGGGCACCACAGATACGCAGTATTTT. This encodes CASSQVGTTDTQYF.

This clonotype has only a few counts. This chain links TRBV7-2 with TRBJ2-5, with 10 bases that match TRBD1. The CDR3 has 14 amino acids. Looked up from germline, CDR1 is SGHTA and CDR2 is FQGNSA. J lost 5 bases, V lost 5 bases, and 5 bases had no gene match. CDR3 loop: CASSMDRGYETQYF. In nucleotides, the CDR3 is TGTGCCAGCAGCATGGACAGGGGGTACGAGACCCAGTACTTC.

The V gene is TRBV20-1, the J gene TRBJ1-1; D remains ambiguous. Trimming left V 4 bases short and J 4 bases short, with 13 bases between. Germline CDR1 is DFQATT and CDR2 is SNEGSKA (reference sequence). The CDR3 covers 13 residues. The CDR3 spells CSAKAPAFTEAFF. CDR3 nucleotides: TGCAGTGCTAAGGCACCAGCATTCACTGAAGCTTTCTTT.